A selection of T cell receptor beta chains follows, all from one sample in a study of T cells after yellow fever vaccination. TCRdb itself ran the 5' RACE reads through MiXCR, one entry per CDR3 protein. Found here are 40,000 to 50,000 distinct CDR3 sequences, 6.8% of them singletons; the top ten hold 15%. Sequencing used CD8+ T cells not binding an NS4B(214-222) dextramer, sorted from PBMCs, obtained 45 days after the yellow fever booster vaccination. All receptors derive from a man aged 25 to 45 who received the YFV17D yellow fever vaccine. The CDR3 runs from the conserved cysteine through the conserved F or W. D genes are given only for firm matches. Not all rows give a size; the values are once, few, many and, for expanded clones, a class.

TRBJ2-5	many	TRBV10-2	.	CASSDWETQYF	TGCGCCAGCAGTGACTGGGAGACCCAGTACTTC
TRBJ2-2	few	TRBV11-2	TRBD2	CASSFGGTSGTPTQVTGELFF	TGTGCCAGCAGCTTCGGGGGGACTAGCGGGACGCCGACGCAGGTCACCGGGGAGCTGTTTTTT
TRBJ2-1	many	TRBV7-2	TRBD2	CASSFAGGFDEQFF	TGTGCCAGCAGCTTCGCGGGGGGTTTCGATGAGCAGTTCTTC
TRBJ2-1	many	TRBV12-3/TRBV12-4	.	CASSGDDQGGDEQFF	TGTGCCAGCAGTGGGGACGACCAAGGGGGGGATGAGCAGTTCTTC
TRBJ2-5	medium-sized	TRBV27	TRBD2	CASSLSRTSGHKETQYF	TGTGCCAGCAGTTTATCGAGGACTAGCGGGCACAAGGAGACCCAGTACTTC
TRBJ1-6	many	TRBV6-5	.	CASSYQGTNSPLHF	TGTGCCAGCAGTTACCAGGGGACTAATTCACCCCTCCACTTT
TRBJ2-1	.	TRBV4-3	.	CASSQTTAYEQFF	TGCGCCAGCAGCCAAACTACAGCGTATGAGCAGTTCTTC
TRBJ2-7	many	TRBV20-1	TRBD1	CSARDPGTGTYEQYF	TGCAGTGCTAGGGACCCCGGGACAGGGACCTACGAGCAGTACTTC
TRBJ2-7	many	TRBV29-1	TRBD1	CSVVRGQDEQYF	TGCAGCGTTGTAAGGGGGCAGGACGAGCAGTACTTC
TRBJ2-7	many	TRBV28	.	CASSATGVKYEQYF	TGTGCCAGCAGTGCAACAGGAGTCAAATACGAGCAGTACTTC
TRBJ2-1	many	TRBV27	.	CASLKMSSYNEQFF	TGTGCCAGCTTAAAAATGAGCTCCTACAATGAGCAGTTCTTC
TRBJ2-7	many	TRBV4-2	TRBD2	CASSPGLAGAREQYF	TGTGCCAGCAGCCCAGGACTAGCGGGAGCTCGCGAGCAGTACTTC
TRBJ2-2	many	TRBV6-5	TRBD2	CASSSAREGYTGELFF	TGTGCCAGCAGTTCGGCACGGGAGGGATACACCGGGGAGCTGTTTTTT
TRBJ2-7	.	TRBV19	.	CASSDPSGMGYEQYF	TGTGCCAGTAGTGACCCATCGGGTATGGGCTACGAGCAGTACTTC